These T cell receptor beta chains were read from a single sample in a study of blood T cell repertoires in COVID-19. Some clones are missing from TCRdb's copy, which holds only in-frame ones; the method was immunoSEQ multiplex PCR. The data hold about 200,000 clones, with around 86% observed a single time. The sample was PBMCs or T cells enriched from blood (not recorded which). The receptor source for this set is a man between 35 and 55 years old with acute COVID-19. Each CDR3 is given with its conserved first and last residue. The order of the fields is V gene, J gene, clone size, CDR3 protein. Part of the rows lack a size; the others show once, few, many or a class for expanded clones.

TRBV29-1	TRBJ2-7	.	CSVGAGGFMNEQYF
TRBV4-1	TRBJ2-1	.	CASSPRDRGFDEQFF
TRBV13	TRBJ1-1	.	CASSLGDRKNQKAFF
TRBV24-1	TRBJ1-2	few	CATSDDRDWGYGYTF
TRBV5-1	TRBJ2-2	few	CASSLNAGELTGELFF
TRBV2	TRBJ1-2	.	CASRGDSSNYGYTF
TRBV5-1	TRBJ1-1	.	CASSFSQGVPTEAFF
TRBV1	TRBJ1-1	.	CTSNTRNTEAFF
TRBV5-4	TRBJ2-3	.	CASSRRERISSTDTQYF
TRBV7-3	TRBJ2-5	once	CASAPGGQETQYF
TRBV9	TRBJ2-1	.	CASSASAQVLEEQFF
TRBV19	TRBJ2-1	.	CASSIYAGGYNEQFF
TRBV11-2	TRBJ1-2	once	CASRTGQNYGYTF
TRBV6-5	TRBJ2-5	.	CASRSQGHSETQYF
TRBV28	TRBJ1-4	.	CASSLQEKATNEKLFF
TRBV5-1	TRBJ1-1	.	CASSYLDRGYTEAFF
TRBV28	TRBJ2-7	.	CASSSTTSGTPYEQYF
TRBV29-1	TRBJ1-1	.	CSVEGGGAFF
TRBV5-1	TRBJ1-1	.	CASSSWGHPPAEAFF
TRBV7-3	TRBJ2-1	.	CASSLTQGLAYNEQFF
TRBV19	TRBJ2-1	.	CASRWDWENEQFF
TRBV27	TRBJ2-7	few	CASREIGAGGNEQYF
TRBV28	TRBJ2-1	.	CASKQTGGIYNEQFF
TRBV28	TRBJ2-2	.	CASSEWSGENTGELFF
TRBV4-1	TRBJ1-4	.	CASSQERTSNNEKLFF
TRBV9	TRBJ1-4	once	CASSVGARGYGFEKLFF
TRBV28	TRBJ2-5	.	CASSSEMDRGLQETQYF
TRBV25-1	TRBJ1-3	.	CASSDQQGGVSGNTIYF
TRBV24-1	TRBJ1-2	.	CATRKGGNSNYGYTF
TRBV7-9	TRBJ1-2	.	CASRTGDYGYTF
TRBV25-1	TRBJ2-1	.	CASSEVAGVGEQFF
TRBV5-6	TRBJ1-2	.	CASSLRAGDGYTF
TRBV30	TRBJ2-7	.	CAWKASGSRGHEQYF
TRBV7-8	TRBJ2-1	.	CASSSPTLGGRRNNEQFF
TRBV15	TRBJ1-2	.	CATSRDRGSGYTF
TRBV6-5	TRBJ2-1	once	CASYPTLDYSNEQFF
TRBV6-5	TRBJ2-1	.	CASSLGKSSYNEQFF
TRBV7-9	TRBJ1-1	.	CASTAKGDLTEAFF
TRBV6-5	TRBJ1-1	.	CASRVQGENTEAFF
TRBV6-1	TRBJ2-2	.	CASSEDRTSTGELFF